Listed below are T cell receptor beta chains from one sample, sequenced in a study of blood T cell repertoires in COVID-19. Generated by immunoSEQ multiplex PCR, the TCRdb table keeps only in-frame clones and is missing some. Of about 270,000 clones in the sample, approximately 91% were seen once. Material for sequencing was PBMCs or T cells enriched from blood (not recorded which). These receptors came from a woman aged 40 to 50 with acute COVID-19. Both conserved end residues are part of each CDR3. The D gene is left open where the match is weak. Part of the rows lack a size; the others show once, few, many or a class for expanded clones.

>-|TRBJ2-7|15|once|TRBV19
TGTGCCAGTAAAGCATCAGGCATCAGCCCCTACGAGCAGTACTTC
CASKASGISPYEQYF
>-|TRBJ2-5|12|few|TRBV4-1
TGCGCCAGCAGCCAACCCTTAGAGACCCAGTACTTC
CASSQPLETQYF
>TRBD2|TRBJ2-1|15|-|TRBV5-8
TGTGCCAGCAGCGGAGGCGGGAGTTCCTACAATGAGCAGTTCTTC
CASSGGGSSYNEQFF
>-|TRBJ2-7|11|-|TRBV28
TGTGCCAGCAAGGGGAACTACGAGCAGTACTTC
CASKGNYEQYF
>-|TRBJ1-5|17|-|TRBV4-2
TGTGCCAGCAGCCAAGTTCTGGGAGGGTATAGCAATCAGCCCCAGCATTTT
CASSQVLGGYSNQPQHF
>TRBD1|TRBJ1-2|16|-|TRBV30
TGTGCCTGGAGTGTGGGGGGGACAGGGCGAAGGTATGGCTACACCTTC
CAWSVGGTGRRYGYTF
>TRBD2|TRBJ2-2|15|-|TRBV2
TGTGCCAGCAGAAGAGCGGGGCAGAACACCGGGGAGCTGTTTTTT
CASRRAGQNTGELFF
>TRBD1|TRBJ1-3|15|once|TRBV9
TGTGCCAGCAGCGTAGGACAGGGGGATGGAAACACCATATATTTT
CASSVGQGDGNTIYF
>-|TRBJ1-2|13|-|TRBV18
TGTGCCAGCTCACCGGACACTCCTGGGGGCTACACCTTC
CASSPDTPGGYTF
>TRBD1|TRBJ1-2|15|once|TRBV6-5
TGTGCCAGCAGTTACTCCGTCGACAGGGTCTATGGCTACACCTTC
CASSYSVDRVYGYTF
>TRBD2|TRBJ2-7|15|-|TRBV11-3
TGTGCCAGCAGCTTAGGAGGACTAGAGGTCTACGAGCAGTACTTC
CASSLGGLEVYEQYF
>-|TRBJ1-5|15|-|TRBV7-3
TGTGCCAGCAACAGGCGGCAGGGTAGCAATCAGCCCCAGCATTTT
CASNRRQGSNQPQHF
>-|TRBJ1-5|13|-|TRBV7-2
TGTGCCAGCAGCGGCTACAGGGATCAGCCCCAGCATTTT
CASSGYRDQPQHF
>TRBD2|TRBJ2-7|16|-|TRBV7-2
TGTGCCAGCAGCCTAAGTCAGGTCGGGGGGAGCTACGAGCAGTACTTC
CASSLSQVGGSYEQYF
>-|TRBJ2-7|14|-|TRBV4-2
TGTGCCAGCAGCCAAGTGAATGCGGCTAGCGAGCAGTACTTC
CASSQVNAASEQYF
>-|TRBJ2-7|13|once|TRBV11-2
TGTGCCAGCAGCTGGCAGGTACCCTACGAGCAGTACTTC
CASSWQVPYEQYF
>TRBD2|TRBJ2-4|13|-|TRBV19
TGTGCCAGTAGTTTTAGCGGGGTGAACATTCAGTACTTC
CASSFSGVNIQYF
>-|TRBJ2-5|14|once|TRBV20-1
TGCAGTGCTAGTCCCAGGGTACTCCAAGAGACCCAGTACTTC
CSASPRVLQETQYF
>-|TRBJ1-2|13|-|TRBV7-2
TGTGCCAGCACCCTTGTCAGGGTCGATGGCTACACCTTC
CASTLVRVDGYTF
>TRBD2|TRBJ2-3|16|few|TRBV7-2
TGTGCCAGCAGCCCATGGACTAGCGGGGGGAGGGATACGCAGTATTTT
CASSPWTSGGRDTQYF
>-|TRBJ1-3|14|-|TRBV12-5
TGTGCTAGTGGTTTGGGCCAACAGGGTAACACCATATATTTT
CASGLGQQGNTIYF
>TRBD1|TRBJ1-5|13|-|TRBV3-1/TRBV3-2
TGTGCCAGCAGCCAGGGGACAGGGGGGCCCCAGCATTTT
CASSQGTGGPQHF
>TRBD2|TRBJ2-1|17|-|TRBV4-3
TGCGCCAGCAGCCAAGAGTTAGGGACTAGCGGCTACAATGAGCAGTTCTTC
CASSQELGTSGYNEQFF
>TRBD2|TRBJ2-5|18|-|TRBV7-6
TGTGCCAGCAGCTTAGTAGGGGAGCGGGATGGGGGCCAAGAGACCCAGTACTTC
CASSLVGERDGGQETQYF
>TRBD2|TRBJ2-3|17|-|TRBV7-2
TGTGCCAGCAACCCCCGGGGCGGACTAGCGGGATCAGATACGCAGTATTTT
CASNPRGGLAGSDTQYF
>-|TRBJ2-2|13|once|TRBV13
TGTGCCAGCAGCTTAGTGAGGACCGGGGAGCTGTTTTTT
CASSLVRTGELFF
>-|TRBJ1-2|17|-|TRBV18
TGTGCCAGCTCACCCAACTCACAGGGAGCCCATAACTATGGCTACACCTTC
CASSPNSQGAHNYGYTF
>TRBD1|TRBJ2-5|15|once|TRBV6-1
TGTGCCAGCAGTGAACAGGGGGCGAGGCGAGAGACCCAGTACTTC
CASSEQGARRETQYF
>-|TRBJ1-5|12|-|TRBV28
TGTGCCAGCAGCTATCTCGGGCAGCCCCAGCATTTT
CASSYLGQPQHF
>TRBD2|TRBJ2-7|12|-|TRBV2
TGTGCCAGCAGTGAGACTAGCCAGAGCGTGTACTTC
CASSETSQSVYF
>TRBD1|TRBJ2-4|16|-|TRBV15
TGTGCCACCAGCAACCGGGGACAGGGGGCGAAAAACATTCAGTACTTC
CATSNRGQGAKNIQYF
>TRBD1|TRBJ2-3|14|-|TRBV7-3
TGTGCCAGCAGCCCAAGGACAGGGGGCGATACGCAGTATTTT
CASSPRTGGDTQYF
>TRBD1|TRBJ1-4|15|-|TRBV15
TGTGCCACCAGCACCCGGACAGGGAGGGATGAAAAACTGTTTTTT
CATSTRTGRDEKLFF
>-|TRBJ1-1|15|-|TRBV11-2
TGTGCCAGCAGCGAAACTCAGGGTTTGTACACTGAAGCTTTCTTT
CASSETQGLYTEAFF
>TRBD2|TRBJ2-3|14|-|TRBV11-3
TGTGCCAGCAGCCCCGGGGGGAGCACAGATACGCAGTATTTT
CASSPGGSTDTQYF
>-|TRBJ1-1|14|-|TRBV6-5
TGTGCCAGCACCACGGGCGGGGGTATCGCTGAAGCTTTCTTT
CASTTGGGIAEAFF